The 7 T cell receptor beta chains below all came from one sample that was sequenced in a study of OX40 agonist ivuxolimab in advanced cancers. Sequenced by immunoSEQ multiplex PCR; TCRdb stores in-frame clones only, minus some. This table has tens of thousands of clones, around 87% appearing once. The sequencing used CD4+ or CD8+ T cells sorted from blood, collected in a trial of the OX40 agonist ivuxolimab. The receptors derive from an adult with an advanced solid tumor such as melanoma, head and neck, liver or kidney cancer.

This chain uses TRBV19 with TRBJ1-1; no definite D call. This CDR3 spans 14 amino acids. Between the trimmed V and J ends, which lost 7 bases and 0 bases, there was a span of 12 bases. Germline V gives CDR1 LNHDA, CDR2 SQIVND (reference sequence). CDR3 in amino acids: CASTPGGLNTEAFF. In DNA, the CDR3 is TGTGCCAGTACCCCGGGCGGATTGAACACTGAAGCTTTCTTT.

CDR3 sequence reads: CASSSPRVNTGELFF. CDR3 coding DNA: TGTGCCAGCAGTTCTCCCAGGGTTAACACCGGGGAGCTGTTTTTT. The chain joins TRBV6-6 to TRBJ2-2; perhaps TRBD1 as D (5 bases). V lost 4 bases and J 2 bases, leaving 11 bases between the germline ends. Germline assignment: CDR1 MNHNY and CDR2 SVGAGI (reference sequence). There are 15 residues in the CDR3.

The gene calls are TRBV15 and TRBJ2-7; TRBD1 matches at 10 bases. V was pared by 4 bases and J by 5 bases, with 2 bases of the junction left unmatched. Germline V CDR1 and CDR2: LNHNV, YYDKDF (reference sequence). The CDR3 is 13 residues long. CDR3 residues: CATSTGTGDEQYF. The CDR3 DNA follows: TGTGCCACCAGCACCGGGACAGGGGACGAGCAGTACTTC.

The rearrangement joins TRBV19 to TRBJ2-3; 11 positions agree with TRBD2. CDR3 size: 14 residues. Germline CDR1 LNHDA, CDR2 SQIVND (reference sequence). J lost 8 bases, V lost 5 bases, and 6 bases had no gene match. CDR3 sequence reads: CASSLAGGLGTQYF. The CDR3 coding sequence is TGTGCCAGTAGTTTAGCGGGAGGGCTGGGTACGCAGTATTTT.

The V and J genes are TRBV19 and TRBJ1-1; no clear D. With 9 bases removed from V and 6 bases from J, the gap between germline ends came to 17 bases. This CDR3 is built from 13 residues. Germline CDR1 reads LNHDA; CDR2 reads SQIVND (reference sequence). The CDR3: CASQQMGLSEAFF. The DNA for the CDR3 is TGTGCCAGCCAACAGATGGGATTATCTGAAGCTTTCTTT.

The chain employs TRBV19 and TRBJ1-4, with D hard to call. Germline CDR1 LNHDA, CDR2 SQIVND (reference sequence). The V gene lost 8 bases and the J gene lost 6 bases, with 7 bases spanning the gap. This CDR3 contains 11 residues. The DNA of the CDR3 is TGTGCCAGTTCAGAGGATGAAAAACTGTTTTTT. It yields the protein CASSEDEKLFF.

The CDR3 nucleotides read TGTGCCAGCAGCCGGACTAGCCCCGCAGATACGCAGTATTTT. Translating it yields CASSRTSPADTQYF. This sequence joins TRBV7-8 and TRBJ2-3, with TRBD2 matching 8 bases. CDR3 size: 14 residues. Germline V lookup: CDR1 SGHVS, CDR2 FQNEAQ. V shed 5 bases and J 4 bases; nucleotides not matched to a gene: 5.